This T cell receptor (beta chain) was captured in a study of T cell responses to AZD1222 COVID-19 vaccine. Second doses were pooled across both intervals (about 4 or about 12 weeks). The data were produced by immunoSEQ multiplex PCR, yet TCRdb's version contains in-frame clones alone and is incomplete. The table shows fewer than 120,000 clones, with roughly 93% occurring only once. Study-wide results and limits: The study sampled repertoires only after the peak T cell response. Spike was spanned by vaccine-associated CD4 TCRs, with dominance at 160-218 and 743-854.

Worth noting for this clone: Its specificity is unknown.

Germline values: CDR1 MNHEY, CDR2 SVGAGI. Trimming removed 5 bases from V and 6 bases from J, with 16 bases in between. CDR3 length equals 14 residues. The TCR originated in an adult who received the AZD1222 COVID-19 vaccine. The V and J genes are TRBV6-5 and TRBJ1-2; no clear D. The sequencing used peripheral blood, collected 28 days after the second AZD1222 dose. Here the CDR3 reads CASSITAKGDGYTF. The DNA of the CDR3 is TGTGCCAGCAGTATCACAGCAAAGGGTGATGGCTACACCTTC.